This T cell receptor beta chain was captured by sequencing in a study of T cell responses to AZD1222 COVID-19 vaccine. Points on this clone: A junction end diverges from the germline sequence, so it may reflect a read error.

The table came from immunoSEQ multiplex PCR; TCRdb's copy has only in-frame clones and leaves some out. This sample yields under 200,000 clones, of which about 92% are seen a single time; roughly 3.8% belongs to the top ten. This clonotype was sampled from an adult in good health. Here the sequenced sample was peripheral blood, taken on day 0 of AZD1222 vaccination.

This CDR3 reads CATSVAVGETQYF. In nucleotides, the CDR3 is TGTGCCACCTCAGTAGCGGTCGGGGAGACCCAGTACTTC. The genes are TRBV18 and TRBJ2-5; weak D call: TRBD2 (6 bases). This CDR3 region has 13 residues. Per germline, CDR1 KGHSH and CDR2 LQKENI.